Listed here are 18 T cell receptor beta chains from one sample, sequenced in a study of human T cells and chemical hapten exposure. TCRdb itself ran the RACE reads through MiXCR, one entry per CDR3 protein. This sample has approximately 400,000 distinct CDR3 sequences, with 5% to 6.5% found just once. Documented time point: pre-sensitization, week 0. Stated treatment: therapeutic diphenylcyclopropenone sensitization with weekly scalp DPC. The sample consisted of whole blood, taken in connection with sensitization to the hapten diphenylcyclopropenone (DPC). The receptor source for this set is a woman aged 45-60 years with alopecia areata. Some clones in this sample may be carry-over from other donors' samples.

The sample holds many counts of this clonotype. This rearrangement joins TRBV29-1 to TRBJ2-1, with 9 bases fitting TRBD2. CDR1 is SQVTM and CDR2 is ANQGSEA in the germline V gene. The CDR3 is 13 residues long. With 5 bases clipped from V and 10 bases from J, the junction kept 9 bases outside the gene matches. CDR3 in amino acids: CSVQAGGLREQFF. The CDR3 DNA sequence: TGCAGCGTTCAAGCGGGGGGATTACGGGAGCAGTTCTTC.

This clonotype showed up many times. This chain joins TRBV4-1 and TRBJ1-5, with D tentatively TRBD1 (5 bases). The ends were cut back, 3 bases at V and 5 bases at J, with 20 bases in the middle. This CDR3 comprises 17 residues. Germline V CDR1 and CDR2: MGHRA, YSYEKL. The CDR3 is CASSQRVPGASYQPQHF. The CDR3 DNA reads TGCGCCAGCAGCCAGCGGGTACCCGGGGCTAGTTATCAGCCCCAGCATTTT.

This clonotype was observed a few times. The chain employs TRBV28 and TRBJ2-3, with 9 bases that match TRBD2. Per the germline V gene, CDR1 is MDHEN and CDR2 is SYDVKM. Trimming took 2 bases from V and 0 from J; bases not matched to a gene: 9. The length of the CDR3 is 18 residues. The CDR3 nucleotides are TGTGCCAGCAGTTTAGTTCTAGCGGGGCATACTAGCACAGATACGCAGTATTTT. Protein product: CASSLVLAGHTSTDTQYF.

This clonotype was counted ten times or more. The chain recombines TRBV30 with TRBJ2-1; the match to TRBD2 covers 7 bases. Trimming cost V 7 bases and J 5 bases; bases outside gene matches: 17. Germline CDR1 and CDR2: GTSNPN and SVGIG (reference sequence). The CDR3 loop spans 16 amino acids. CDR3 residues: CAFFTPETSPNNEQFF. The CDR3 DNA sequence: TGTGCCTTTTTCACCCCCGAGACTAGCCCGAACAATGAGCAGTTCTTC.

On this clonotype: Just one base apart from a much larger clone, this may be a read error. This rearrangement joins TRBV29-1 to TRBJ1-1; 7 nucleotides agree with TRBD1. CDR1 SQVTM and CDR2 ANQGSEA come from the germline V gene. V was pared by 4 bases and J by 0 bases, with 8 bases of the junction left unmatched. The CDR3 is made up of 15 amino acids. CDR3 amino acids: CSVVQWDSVNTEAFF. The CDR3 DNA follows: TGCAGCGTTGTACAGTGGGACAGTGTGAACACTGAAGCTTTCTTT.

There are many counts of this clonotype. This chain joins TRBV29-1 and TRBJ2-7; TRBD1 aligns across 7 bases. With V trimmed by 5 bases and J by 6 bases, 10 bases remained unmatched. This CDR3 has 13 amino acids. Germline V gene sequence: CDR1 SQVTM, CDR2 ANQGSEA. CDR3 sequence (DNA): TGCAGCGTTCACAGGGGAGCCGAGACCGAGCAGTACTTC. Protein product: CSVHRGAETEQYF.

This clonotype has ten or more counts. This CDR3 reads CRGQPGNTIYF. The CDR3 nucleotides read TGCAGGGGACAACCTGGAAACACCATATATTTT. The chain combines TRBV20-1 with TRBJ1-3; possibly TRBD1 for D (6 bases). CDR3 length equals 11 residues. The germline gives CDR1 DFQATT, CDR2 SNEGSKA (reference sequence).

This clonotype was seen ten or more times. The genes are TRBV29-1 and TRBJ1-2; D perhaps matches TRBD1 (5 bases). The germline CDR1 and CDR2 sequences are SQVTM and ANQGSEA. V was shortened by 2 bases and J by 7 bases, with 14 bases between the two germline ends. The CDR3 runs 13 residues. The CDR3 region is CSVEMGPRGGYTF. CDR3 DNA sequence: TGCAGCGTTGAAATGGGACCCCGAGGTGGCTACACCTTC.

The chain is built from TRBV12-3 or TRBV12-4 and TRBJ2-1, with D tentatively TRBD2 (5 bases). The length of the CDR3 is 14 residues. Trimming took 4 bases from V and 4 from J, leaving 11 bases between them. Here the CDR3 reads CASSSTPGYNEQFF. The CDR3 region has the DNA TGTGCCAGCAGTTCTACGCCGGGGTACAATGAGCAGTTCTTC.

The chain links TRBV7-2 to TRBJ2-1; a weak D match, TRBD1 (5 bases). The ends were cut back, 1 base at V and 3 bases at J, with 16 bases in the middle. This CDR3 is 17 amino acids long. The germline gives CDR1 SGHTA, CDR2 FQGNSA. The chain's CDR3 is CASSLVGPTTRYNEQFF. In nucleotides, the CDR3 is TGTGCCAGCAGCTTAGTGGGGCCGACGACCCGCTACAATGAGCAGTTCTTC.

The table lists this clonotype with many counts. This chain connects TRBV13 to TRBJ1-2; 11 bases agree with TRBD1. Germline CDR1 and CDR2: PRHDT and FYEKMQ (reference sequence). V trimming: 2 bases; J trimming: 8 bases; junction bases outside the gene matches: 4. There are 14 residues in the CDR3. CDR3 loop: CASSLMDRGLGYTF. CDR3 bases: TGTGCCAGCAGCTTAATGGACAGGGGGCTCGGCTACACCTTC.

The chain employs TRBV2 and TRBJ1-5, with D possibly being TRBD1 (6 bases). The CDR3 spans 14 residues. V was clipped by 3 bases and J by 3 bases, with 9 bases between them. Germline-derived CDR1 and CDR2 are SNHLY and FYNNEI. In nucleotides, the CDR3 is TGTGCCAGCAGTGATATGGGGGCCAATCAGCCCCAGCATTTT. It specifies CASSDMGANQPQHF.

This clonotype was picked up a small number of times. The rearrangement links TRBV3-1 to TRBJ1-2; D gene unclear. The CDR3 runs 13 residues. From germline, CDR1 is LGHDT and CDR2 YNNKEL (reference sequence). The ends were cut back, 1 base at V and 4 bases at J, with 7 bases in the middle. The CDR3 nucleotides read TGTGCCAGCAGCCAAGTTTGCACCTATGGCTACACCTTC. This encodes CASSQVCTYGYTF.

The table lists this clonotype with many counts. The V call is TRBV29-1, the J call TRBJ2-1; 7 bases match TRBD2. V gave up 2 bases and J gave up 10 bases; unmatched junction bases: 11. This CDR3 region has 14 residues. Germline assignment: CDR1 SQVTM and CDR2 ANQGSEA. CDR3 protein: CSVERVETSLEQFF. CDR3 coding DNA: TGCAGCGTTGAAAGGGTCGAGACTAGCCTCGAGCAGTTCTTC.

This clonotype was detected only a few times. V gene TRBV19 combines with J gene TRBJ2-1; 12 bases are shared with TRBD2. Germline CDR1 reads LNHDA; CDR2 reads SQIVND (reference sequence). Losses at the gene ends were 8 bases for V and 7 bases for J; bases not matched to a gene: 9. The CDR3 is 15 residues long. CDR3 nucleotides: TGTGCCAGTCAAACCGGGACTAGCGGGTCAAATGAGCAGTTCTTC. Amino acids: CASQTGTSGSNEQFF. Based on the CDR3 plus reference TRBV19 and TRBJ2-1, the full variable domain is DGGITQSPKYLFRKEGQNVTLSCEQNLNHDAMYWYRQDPGQGLRLIYYSQIVNDFQKGDIAEGYSVSREKKESFPLTVTSAQKNPTAFYLCASQTGTSGSNEQFFGPGTRLTVL.

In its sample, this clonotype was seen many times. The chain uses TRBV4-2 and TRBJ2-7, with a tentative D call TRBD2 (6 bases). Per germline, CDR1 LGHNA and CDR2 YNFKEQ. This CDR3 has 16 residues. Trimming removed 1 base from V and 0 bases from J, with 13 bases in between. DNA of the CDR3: TGTGCCAGCAGCCAAGCGGGGGACTCGAGCTCCTACGAGCAGTACTTC. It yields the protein CASSQAGDSSSYEQYF.

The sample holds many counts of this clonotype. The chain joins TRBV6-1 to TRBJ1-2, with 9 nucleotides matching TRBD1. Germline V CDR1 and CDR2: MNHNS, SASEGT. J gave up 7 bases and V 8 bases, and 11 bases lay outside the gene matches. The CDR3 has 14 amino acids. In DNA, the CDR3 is TGTGCCAGCTCGGGTTCACAGGGGGCAAGTGGCTACACCTTC. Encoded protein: CASSGSQGASGYTF.

CDR3: CATLLYEQYF. DNA for the CDR3: TGTGCCACCCTCCTTTACGAGCAGTACTTC. The chain joins TRBV28 to TRBJ2-7; D call uncertain. The length of the CDR3 is 10 residues. Trimming cost V 10 bases and J 4 bases, with 8 bases left between them. The V gene's germline CDR1 is MDHEN and CDR2 SYDVKM.